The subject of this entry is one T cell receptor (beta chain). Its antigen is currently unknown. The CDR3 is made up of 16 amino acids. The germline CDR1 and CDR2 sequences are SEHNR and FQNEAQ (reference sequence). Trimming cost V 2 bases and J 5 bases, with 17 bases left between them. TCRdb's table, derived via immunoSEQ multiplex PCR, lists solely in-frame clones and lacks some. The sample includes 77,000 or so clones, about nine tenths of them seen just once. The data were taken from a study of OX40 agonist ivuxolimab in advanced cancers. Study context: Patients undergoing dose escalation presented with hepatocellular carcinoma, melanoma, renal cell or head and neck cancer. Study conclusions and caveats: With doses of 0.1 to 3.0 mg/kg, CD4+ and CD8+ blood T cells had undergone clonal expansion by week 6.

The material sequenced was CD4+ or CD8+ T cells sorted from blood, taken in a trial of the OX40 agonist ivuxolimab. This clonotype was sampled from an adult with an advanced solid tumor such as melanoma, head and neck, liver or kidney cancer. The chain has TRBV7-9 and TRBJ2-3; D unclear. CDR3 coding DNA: TGTGCCAGCAGCTTATATACCTCGGCTGGTGGAGATACGCAGTATTTT. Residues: CASSLYTSAGGDTQYF.